This T cell receptor (beta chain) is from a study of immune reconstitution after stem cell transplant in scleroderma. TCRdb redid the calling of the RT-PCR reads with MiXCR, one entry per CDR3 protein. This table holds 1,500 to 2,000 distinct CDR3 sequences, approximately 3.3% found once. The germline CDR1 and CDR2 sequences are SGHTA and FQGNSA. The CDR3 sequence is 15 residues long. The ends lost 6 bases at V and 5 bases at J; junction bases unmatched: 8. This clonotype is large within its sample. The specimen was taken before or after autologous hematopoietic stem cell transplantation (not recorded which). The chain has TRBV7-2 and TRBJ2-5; 11 bases agree with TRBD2. The TCR originated in a male donor with systemic sclerosis. The CDR3 spells CASRQTSGRFETQYF. The CDR3 nucleotides are TGTGCCAGCAGACAAACTAGCGGGAGATTTGAGACCCAGTACTTC.